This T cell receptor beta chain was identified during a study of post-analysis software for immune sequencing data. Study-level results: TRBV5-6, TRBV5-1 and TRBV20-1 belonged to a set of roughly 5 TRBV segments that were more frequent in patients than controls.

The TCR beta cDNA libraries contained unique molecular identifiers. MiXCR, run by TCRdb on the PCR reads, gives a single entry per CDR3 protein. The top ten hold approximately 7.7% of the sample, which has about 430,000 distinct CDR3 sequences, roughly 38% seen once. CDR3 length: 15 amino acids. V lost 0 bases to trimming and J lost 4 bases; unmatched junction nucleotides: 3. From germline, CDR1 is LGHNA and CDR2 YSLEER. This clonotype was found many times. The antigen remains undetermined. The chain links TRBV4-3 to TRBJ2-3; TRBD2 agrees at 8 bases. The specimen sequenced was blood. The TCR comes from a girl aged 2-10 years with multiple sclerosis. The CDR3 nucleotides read TGCGCCAGCAGCCAAGATAAGGGACTAGCAGATACGCAGTATTTT. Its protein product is CASSQDKGLADTQYF.